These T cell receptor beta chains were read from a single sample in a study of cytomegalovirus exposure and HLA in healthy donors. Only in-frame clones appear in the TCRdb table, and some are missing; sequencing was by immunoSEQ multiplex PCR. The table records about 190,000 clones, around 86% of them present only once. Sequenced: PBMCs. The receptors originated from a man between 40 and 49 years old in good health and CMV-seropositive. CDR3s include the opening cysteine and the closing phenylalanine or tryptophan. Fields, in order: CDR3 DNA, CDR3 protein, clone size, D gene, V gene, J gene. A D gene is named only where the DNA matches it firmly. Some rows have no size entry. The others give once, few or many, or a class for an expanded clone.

CDR3 DNA: TGTTCCAGCAGCTTAGCGTCCGGGACCGGGGAGCTGTTTTTT; CDR3 protein: CSSSLASGTGELFF; clone size: .; D gene: .; V gene: TRBV7-9; J gene: TRBJ2-2
CDR3 DNA: TGTGCCAGCAGTTACGGGGACAGGGAAGGGTATGGCTACACCTTC; CDR3 protein: CASSYGDREGYGYTF; clone size: .; D gene: TRBD1; V gene: TRBV6-5; J gene: TRBJ1-2
CDR3 DNA: TGTGCCAGCAGCTTACAGGGAAACTATGGCTACACCTTC; CDR3 protein: CASSLQGNYGYTF; clone size: .; D gene: .; V gene: TRBV7-8; J gene: TRBJ1-2
CDR3 DNA: TGTGCCAGCAGCCCGCTTAGGCGGTTTATTGACTATGGCTACACCTTC; CDR3 protein: CASSPLRRFIDYGYTF; clone size: .; D gene: .; V gene: TRBV7-8; J gene: TRBJ1-2
CDR3 DNA: TGTGCCAGCAGCCGGGGACTTGCCCCAAGGCACACTGAAGCTTTCTTT; CDR3 protein: CASSRGLAPRHTEAFF; clone size: .; D gene: .; V gene: TRBV14; J gene: TRBJ1-1
CDR3 DNA: TGTGCCAGCAACGTGCTAGCGGGGGGGCCCGCAGATACGCAGTATTTT; CDR3 protein: CASNVLAGGPADTQYF; clone size: .; D gene: TRBD2; V gene: TRBV5-6; J gene: TRBJ2-3
CDR3 DNA: TGTGCCAGCAGCGTAGAGGTTTCAGGGTATAGCACAGATACGCAGTATTTT; CDR3 protein: CASSVEVSGYSTDTQYF; clone size: few; D gene: .; V gene: TRBV9; J gene: TRBJ2-3
CDR3 DNA: TGTGCCACGGCAGCGGGAACAGCTAACTATGGCTACACCTTC; CDR3 protein: CATAAGTANYGYTF; clone size: .; D gene: .; V gene: TRBV7-3; J gene: TRBJ1-2
CDR3 DNA: TGTGCCAGCAGCCAAGCCGGCGGAAGCTCCTACAATGAGCAGTTCTTC; CDR3 protein: CASSQAGGSSYNEQFF; clone size: .; D gene: .; V gene: TRBV14; J gene: TRBJ2-1
CDR3 DNA: TGTGCCACTTCGGACAGCTACGAGCAGTACTTC; CDR3 protein: CATSDSYEQYF; clone size: .; D gene: .; V gene: TRBV10-3; J gene: TRBJ2-7
CDR3 DNA: .; CDR3 protein: CASSSVGGGAKFF; clone size: once; D gene: .; V gene: TRBV6-1; J gene: TRBJ2-1
CDR3 DNA: TGTGCCAGCAGCTTGGAAGCGACCAACTACGAGCAGTACTTC; CDR3 protein: CASSLEATNYEQYF; clone size: .; D gene: .; V gene: TRBV5-4; J gene: TRBJ2-7
CDR3 DNA: TGCAGCGCTTCTTCAATCTCGGGACATACCTCCACTGAAGCTTTCTTT; CDR3 protein: CSASSISGHTSTEAFF; clone size: once; D gene: .; V gene: TRBV29-1; J gene: TRBJ1-1
CDR3 DNA: TGTGCCAGCAGCCAAGAGGCTGTTTTAAATTCACCCCTCCACTTT; CDR3 protein: CASSQEAVLNSPLHF; clone size: .; D gene: .; V gene: TRBV14; J gene: TRBJ1-6
CDR3 DNA: TGTGCCAACAGCTTAGGTCCGGGTGAGGCCTCCTACGAGCAGTACTTC; CDR3 protein: CANSLGPGEASYEQYF; clone size: .; D gene: .; V gene: TRBV11-3; J gene: TRBJ2-7
CDR3 DNA: TGTGCCAGCAGTTCCAGCGGGGGGGCCCATACTGAGCAGTTCTTC; CDR3 protein: CASSSSGGAHTEQFF; clone size: .; D gene: TRBD2; V gene: TRBV7-3; J gene: TRBJ2-1
CDR3 DNA: TGTGCCAGCAGCTTAGCGGGGGCGGACATAAAAAACTATGGCTACACCTTC; CDR3 protein: CASSLAGADIKNYGYTF; clone size: once; D gene: .; V gene: TRBV7-9; J gene: TRBJ1-2
CDR3 DNA: TGTGCCAGCAGGACAGGTGTGTCCTCTGGCTACACCTTC; CDR3 protein: CASRTGVSSGYTF; clone size: .; D gene: .; V gene: TRBV6-5; J gene: TRBJ1-2
CDR3 DNA: TGTGCCAGTAGTATTAGGGAGTTGGGCAATCAGCCCCAGCATTTT; CDR3 protein: CASSIRELGNQPQHF; clone size: .; D gene: .; V gene: TRBV19; J gene: TRBJ1-5
CDR3 DNA: TGTGCCTGGAGTGCTCGTAGCGGGGGGAGGAATGAGCAGTTCTTC; CDR3 protein: CAWSARSGGRNEQFF; clone size: .; D gene: TRBD2; V gene: TRBV30; J gene: TRBJ2-1
CDR3 DNA: TGTGCCAGTAGGGACAGGCTTTATAGCAATCAGCCCCAGCATTTT; CDR3 protein: CASRDRLYSNQPQHF; clone size: once; D gene: TRBD1; V gene: TRBV19; J gene: TRBJ1-5
CDR3 DNA: TGTGCCAGCAGTAAATCGACAGGGATCAGCGAGCAGTACTTC; CDR3 protein: CASSKSTGISEQYF; clone size: .; D gene: TRBD1; V gene: TRBV6-5; J gene: TRBJ2-7
CDR3 DNA: TGCGCCAGCAGCCAAGACGGTTCAACTAATGAAAAACTGTTTTTT; CDR3 protein: CASSQDGSTNEKLFF; clone size: .; D gene: .; V gene: TRBV4-1; J gene: TRBJ1-4
CDR3 DNA: TGCGCCAGCAGCTTGGGTCCGGTCCGCTCTGGAAACACCATATATTTT; CDR3 protein: CASSLGPVRSGNTIYF; clone size: few; D gene: .; V gene: TRBV5-1; J gene: TRBJ1-3
CDR3 DNA: TGTGCCAGCAGTACAGGGGGCAATCAACAGTACTTC; CDR3 protein: CASSTGGNQQYF; clone size: .; D gene: TRBD1; V gene: TRBV6-6; J gene: TRBJ2-7
CDR3 DNA: TGTGCCAGTAGCCCCCACAGGGGCACTAATGAAAAACTGTTTTTT; CDR3 protein: CASSPHRGTNEKLFF; clone size: .; D gene: TRBD1; V gene: TRBV19; J gene: TRBJ1-4
CDR3 DNA: TGTGCCAGCAGCCCGTACACCGGGGAGCTGTTTTTT; CDR3 protein: CASSPYTGELFF; clone size: .; D gene: .; V gene: TRBV5-6; J gene: TRBJ2-2
CDR3 DNA: TGCGCCAGCAGGGAGACAGGGCGAGGGGAAAAACTGTTTTTT; CDR3 protein: CASRETGRGEKLFF; clone size: .; D gene: TRBD1; V gene: TRBV10-2; J gene: TRBJ1-4
CDR3 DNA: TGCGCCAGCAGCCAGCCACCCGGGACAGGGGCCGGGGAGCTGTTTTTT; CDR3 protein: CASSQPPGTGAGELFF; clone size: .; D gene: TRBD1; V gene: TRBV4-1; J gene: TRBJ2-2
CDR3 DNA: TGCAGCGCCGCTTCACAGGGGTCTGGAAACACCATATATTTT; CDR3 protein: CSAASQGSGNTIYF; clone size: .; D gene: TRBD1; V gene: TRBV29-1; J gene: TRBJ1-3
CDR3 DNA: TGTGCCAGCAGCGCACAGGGAAGTGGCTACACCTTC; CDR3 protein: CASSAQGSGYTF; clone size: .; D gene: .; V gene: TRBV7-9; J gene: TRBJ1-2
CDR3 DNA: TGTGCCAGCAGCTTAAACGGGGATCAGCCCCAGCATTTT; CDR3 protein: CASSLNGDQPQHF; clone size: .; D gene: .; V gene: TRBV7-9; J gene: TRBJ1-5
CDR3 DNA: TGTGCCAGCAGCCAGACAGGGGGGCAAAATTCACCCCTCCACTTT; CDR3 protein: CASSQTGGQNSPLHF; clone size: .; D gene: TRBD1; V gene: TRBV6-5; J gene: TRBJ1-6
CDR3 DNA: TGTGCCAGCAGACCCCCGTCCCGAGGAGGATCTCTACACGATGAGCAGTTCTTC; CDR3 protein: CASRPPSRGGSLHDEQFF; clone size: .; D gene: .; V gene: TRBV28; J gene: TRBJ2-1
CDR3 DNA: TGTGCCAGTAGTATGCGGGACAGATTCTACTATGGCTACACCTTC; CDR3 protein: CASSMRDRFYYGYTF; clone size: few; D gene: TRBD1; V gene: TRBV19; J gene: TRBJ1-2
CDR3 DNA: TGTGCCAGTATCCCCGGACAGACTTGCGTTTTAGCCAAAAACATTCAGTACTTC; CDR3 protein: CASIPGQTCVLAKNIQYF; clone size: .; D gene: .; V gene: TRBV19; J gene: TRBJ2-4
CDR3 DNA: TGTGCCAGCAGCCCTAGCGGGGGGAGAGTGTTAGATGAGCAGTTCTTC; CDR3 protein: CASSPSGGRVLDEQFF; clone size: .; D gene: TRBD2; V gene: TRBV28; J gene: TRBJ2-1
CDR3 DNA: TGTGCCTGGGGACTAGGCAGTGACTCTGGGGCCAACGTCCTGACTTTC; CDR3 protein: CAWGLGSDSGANVLTF; clone size: .; D gene: TRBD2; V gene: TRBV30; J gene: TRBJ2-6
CDR3 DNA: TGTGCCAGTTGGGGACTAGCGGGGGGGGTTGATGAGCAGTTCTTC; CDR3 protein: CASWGLAGGVDEQFF; clone size: .; D gene: TRBD2; V gene: TRBV6-1; J gene: TRBJ2-1
CDR3 DNA: TGTGCCAGCAGAAGCAAAGGACAGGCTCCAGGTTGGACCCAGTACTTC; CDR3 protein: CASRSKGQAPGWTQYF; clone size: .; D gene: .; V gene: TRBV21-1; J gene: TRBJ2-5
CDR3 DNA: TGTGCCAGCTCAGCGGACTCTGGAAACACCATATATTTT; CDR3 protein: CASSADSGNTIYF; clone size: once; D gene: .; V gene: TRBV2; J gene: TRBJ1-3
CDR3 DNA: TGTGCCAGCAGCTTGAACTTCGGCTCTGGGGCCAACGTCCTGACTTTC; CDR3 protein: CASSLNFGSGANVLTF; clone size: .; D gene: .; V gene: TRBV5-8; J gene: TRBJ2-6
CDR3 DNA: TGTGCCTGGAAAGATGCGGGACGCTACGAGCAGTACTTC; CDR3 protein: CAWKDAGRYEQYF; clone size: .; D gene: .; V gene: TRBV30; J gene: TRBJ2-7
CDR3 DNA: TGCGCCAGCAGCCAAGCGCGGGGGGCTCGCTTCACGCAGTATTTT; CDR3 protein: CASSQARGARFTQYF; clone size: .; D gene: TRBD2; V gene: TRBV4-3; J gene: TRBJ2-3
CDR3 DNA: TGTGCCAGCAGGGTCGAGGGCGGGCCGTCCTACGAGCAGTACTTC; CDR3 protein: CASRVEGGPSYEQYF; clone size: .; D gene: .; V gene: TRBV2; J gene: TRBJ2-7
CDR3 DNA: TGTGCCAGCAGTCAACCGGGACAGCAAGAGACCCAGTACTTC; CDR3 protein: CASSQPGQQETQYF; clone size: .; D gene: TRBD1; V gene: TRBV2; J gene: TRBJ2-5
CDR3 DNA: TGTGCCAGCTCACCGGCGACGGGCGAGCAGTACTTC; CDR3 protein: CASSPATGEQYF; clone size: .; D gene: .; V gene: TRBV18; J gene: TRBJ2-7
CDR3 DNA: TGCGCCAGCAGCCAAGGGACTAGCGTGTACTTC; CDR3 protein: CASSQGTSVYF; clone size: .; D gene: TRBD2; V gene: TRBV4-1; J gene: TRBJ2-5
CDR3 DNA: TGTGCCAGCAGTTTCGACAGGGTCGATCAGCCCCAGCATTTT; CDR3 protein: CASSFDRVDQPQHF; clone size: .; D gene: TRBD1; V gene: TRBV27; J gene: TRBJ1-5
CDR3 DNA: TGTGCCAGTAGGCGGACAGGGGGCGCGGAGACCCAGTACTTC; CDR3 protein: CASRRTGGAETQYF; clone size: .; D gene: TRBD1; V gene: TRBV19; J gene: TRBJ2-5
CDR3 DNA: TGTGCCAGCAGCTTACCTAAGGACAGGGGGCTTCTTTTGGATGGCTACACCTTC; CDR3 protein: CASSLPKDRGLLLDGYTF; clone size: .; D gene: TRBD1; V gene: TRBV7-9; J gene: TRBJ1-2
CDR3 DNA: TGTGCCAGCAGCGTAGAAGACACCAGTCTGATCTACGAGCAGTACTTC; CDR3 protein: CASSVEDTSLIYEQYF; clone size: .; D gene: .; V gene: TRBV9; J gene: TRBJ2-7
CDR3 DNA: TGTGCCAGTAAGACATCTCCAGGATCCTACGAGCAGTACTTC; CDR3 protein: CASKTSPGSYEQYF; clone size: .; D gene: .; V gene: TRBV19; J gene: TRBJ2-7
CDR3 DNA: TGTGCCAGCAGCCTCGCGGGACAGGGTCTGGAGACCCAGTACTTC; CDR3 protein: CASSLAGQGLETQYF; clone size: .; D gene: TRBD1; V gene: TRBV5-8; J gene: TRBJ2-5
CDR3 DNA: TGTGCCAGCAGCGTAGCTACGAGGGTGGACCCGCGTACGACGCAGTATTTT; CDR3 protein: CASSVATRVDPRTTQYF; clone size: .; D gene: .; V gene: TRBV9; J gene: TRBJ2-3
CDR3 DNA: TGTGCCAGCAGCCAAATAGGGGGGACTAGCGGGGGGACCTACAATGAGCAGTTCTTC; CDR3 protein: CASSQIGGTSGGTYNEQFF; clone size: .; D gene: TRBD2; V gene: TRBV9; J gene: TRBJ2-1
CDR3 DNA: TGTGCCAGCAGTGCGACAGGGAGAAATCAGCCCCAGCATTTT; CDR3 protein: CASSATGRNQPQHF; clone size: .; D gene: TRBD1; V gene: TRBV6-5; J gene: TRBJ1-5
CDR3 DNA: TGCGCCAGCAGCTTAGAGGGCCCTCCCTACAATGAGCAGTTCTTC; CDR3 protein: CASSLEGPPYNEQFF; clone size: .; D gene: .; V gene: TRBV5-1; J gene: TRBJ2-1
CDR3 DNA: TGTGCCAGCAGCTTCATGTCAGGGTTCGGAGGGAATCAGCCCCAGCATTTT; CDR3 protein: CASSFMSGFGGNQPQHF; clone size: few; D gene: .; V gene: TRBV7-8; J gene: TRBJ1-5